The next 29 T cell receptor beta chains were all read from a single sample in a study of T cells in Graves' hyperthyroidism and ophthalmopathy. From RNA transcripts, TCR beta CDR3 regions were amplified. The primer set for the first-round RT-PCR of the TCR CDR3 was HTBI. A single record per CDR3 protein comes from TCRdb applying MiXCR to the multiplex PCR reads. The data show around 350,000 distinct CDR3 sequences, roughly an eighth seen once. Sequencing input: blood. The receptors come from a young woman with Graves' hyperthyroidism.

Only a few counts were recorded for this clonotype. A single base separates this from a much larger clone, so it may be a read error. Here the CDR3 DNA reads TGCAGTGCCCAAGGGAGGGCCTTAAACACTGAAGCTTTCTTT. Its protein product is CSAQGRALNTEAFF. This chain links TRBV20-1 with TRBJ1-1; D call uncertain. V was cut by 6 bases and J by 2 bases, with 16 bases left in between. Germline CDR1 and CDR2: DFQATT and SNEGSKA (reference sequence). The CDR3 covers 14 residues.

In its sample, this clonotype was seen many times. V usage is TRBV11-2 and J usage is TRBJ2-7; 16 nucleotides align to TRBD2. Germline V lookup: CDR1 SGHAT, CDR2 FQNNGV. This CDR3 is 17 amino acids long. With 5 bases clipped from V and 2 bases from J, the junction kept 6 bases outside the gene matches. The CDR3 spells CASSEGLAGGGAYEQYF. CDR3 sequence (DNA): TGTGCCAGCAGCGAGGGACTAGCGGGGGGGGGAGCCTACGAGCAGTACTTC.

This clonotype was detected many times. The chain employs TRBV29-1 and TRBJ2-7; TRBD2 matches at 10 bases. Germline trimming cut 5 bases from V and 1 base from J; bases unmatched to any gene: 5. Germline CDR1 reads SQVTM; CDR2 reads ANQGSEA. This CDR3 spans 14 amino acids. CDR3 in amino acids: CSVMPGLASYEQYF. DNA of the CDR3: TGCAGCGTTATGCCGGGACTAGCGTCCTACGAGCAGTACTTC.

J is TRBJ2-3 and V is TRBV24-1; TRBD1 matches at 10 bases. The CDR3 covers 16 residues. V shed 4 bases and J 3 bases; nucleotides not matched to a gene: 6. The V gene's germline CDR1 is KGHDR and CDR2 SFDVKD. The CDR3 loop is CATSEGTGVLTDTQYF. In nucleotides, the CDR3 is TGTGCCACCAGTGAAGGGACAGGGGTACTAACAGATACGCAGTATTTT.

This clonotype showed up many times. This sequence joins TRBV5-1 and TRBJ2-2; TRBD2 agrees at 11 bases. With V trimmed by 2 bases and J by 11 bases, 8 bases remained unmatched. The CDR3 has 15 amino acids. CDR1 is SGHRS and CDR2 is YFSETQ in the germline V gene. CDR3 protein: CASSFGSGGAIELFF. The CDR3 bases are TGCGCCAGCAGCTTCGGTAGCGGGGGGGCCATTGAGCTGTTTTTT.

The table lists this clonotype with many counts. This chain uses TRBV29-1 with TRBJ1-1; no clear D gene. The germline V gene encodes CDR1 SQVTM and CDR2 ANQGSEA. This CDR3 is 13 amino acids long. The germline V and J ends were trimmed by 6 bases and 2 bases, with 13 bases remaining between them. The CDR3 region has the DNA TGCAGCGTCACGACGATGGCAAACACTGAAGCTTTCTTT. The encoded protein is CSVTTMANTEAFF.

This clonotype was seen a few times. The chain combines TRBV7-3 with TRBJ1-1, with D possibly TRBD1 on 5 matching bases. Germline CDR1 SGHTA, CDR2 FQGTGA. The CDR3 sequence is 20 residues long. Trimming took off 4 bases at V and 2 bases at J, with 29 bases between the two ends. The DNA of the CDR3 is TGTGCCAGCAGCTCCTCCGGGACCCCCATGCTAGGGCCTAACAACACTGAAGCTTTCTTT. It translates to CASSSSGTPMLGPNNTEAFF.

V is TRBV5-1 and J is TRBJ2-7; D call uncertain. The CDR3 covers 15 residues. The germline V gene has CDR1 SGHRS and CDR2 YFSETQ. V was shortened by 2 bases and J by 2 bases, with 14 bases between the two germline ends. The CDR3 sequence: CASSFTSQRPYEQYF. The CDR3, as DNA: TGCGCCAGCAGCTTCACATCCCAGAGGCCCTACGAGCAGTACTTC. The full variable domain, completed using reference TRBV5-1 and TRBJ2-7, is KAGVTQTPRYLIKTRGQQVTLSCSPISGHRSVSWYQQTPGQGLQFLFEYFSETQRNKGNFPGRFSGRQFSNSRSEMNVSTLELGDSALYLCASSFTSQRPYEQYFGPGTRLTVT.

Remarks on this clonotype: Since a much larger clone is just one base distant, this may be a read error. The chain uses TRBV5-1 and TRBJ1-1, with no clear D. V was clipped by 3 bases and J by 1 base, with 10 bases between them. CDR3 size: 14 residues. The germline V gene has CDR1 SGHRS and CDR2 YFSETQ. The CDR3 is CASSSRIPNTEAFF. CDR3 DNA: TGCGCCAGCAGCTCAAGGATACCGAACACTGAAGCTTTCTTT.

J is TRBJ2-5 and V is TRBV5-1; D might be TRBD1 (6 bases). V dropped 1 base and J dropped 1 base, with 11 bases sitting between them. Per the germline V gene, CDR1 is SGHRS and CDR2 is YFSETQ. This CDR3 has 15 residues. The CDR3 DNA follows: TGCGCCAGCAGCTTGCTGGGACACCTCCAAGAGACCCAGTACTTC. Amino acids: CASSLLGHLQETQYF.

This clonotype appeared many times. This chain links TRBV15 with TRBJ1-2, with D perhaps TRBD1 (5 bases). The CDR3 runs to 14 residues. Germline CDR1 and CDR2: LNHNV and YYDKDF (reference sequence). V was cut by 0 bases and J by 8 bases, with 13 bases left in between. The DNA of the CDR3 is TGTGCCACCAGCAGAGATAAAGCGGGGGACGGCTACACCTTC. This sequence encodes CATSRDKAGDGYTF. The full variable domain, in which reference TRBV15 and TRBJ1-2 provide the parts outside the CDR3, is DAMVIQNPRYQVTQFGKPVTLSCSQTLNHNVMYWYQQKSSQAPKLLFHYYDKDFNNEADTPDNFQSRRPNTSFCFLDIRSPGLGDTAMYLCATSRDKAGDGYTFGSGTRLTVV.

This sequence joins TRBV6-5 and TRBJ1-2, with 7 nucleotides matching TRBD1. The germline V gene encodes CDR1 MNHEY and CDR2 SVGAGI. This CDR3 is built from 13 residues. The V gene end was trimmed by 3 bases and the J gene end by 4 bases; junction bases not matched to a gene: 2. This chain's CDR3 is CASSYGQAYGYTF. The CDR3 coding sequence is TGTGCCAGCAGTTATGGACAGGCCTATGGCTACACCTTC.

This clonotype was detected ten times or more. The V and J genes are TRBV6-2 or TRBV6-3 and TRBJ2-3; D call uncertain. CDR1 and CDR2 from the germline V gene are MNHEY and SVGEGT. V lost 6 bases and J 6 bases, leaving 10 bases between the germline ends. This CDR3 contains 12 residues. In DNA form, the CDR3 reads TGTGCCAGCAGGTCCCTAGAGGATACGCAGTATTTT. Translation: CASRSLEDTQYF.

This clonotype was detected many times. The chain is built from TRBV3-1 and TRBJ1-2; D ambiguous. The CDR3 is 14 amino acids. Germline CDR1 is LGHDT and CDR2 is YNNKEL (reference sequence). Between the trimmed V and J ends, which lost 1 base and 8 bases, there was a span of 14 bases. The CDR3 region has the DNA TGTGCCAGCAGCCAAGTATCCGCTCATGGGGGCTACACCTTC. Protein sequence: CASSQVSAHGGYTF.

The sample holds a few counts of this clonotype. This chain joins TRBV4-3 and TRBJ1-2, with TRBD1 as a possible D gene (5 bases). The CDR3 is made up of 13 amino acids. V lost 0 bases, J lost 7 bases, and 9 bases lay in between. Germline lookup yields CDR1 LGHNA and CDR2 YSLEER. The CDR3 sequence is CASSQETGGGYTF. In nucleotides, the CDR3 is TGCGCCAGCAGCCAAGAGACTGGGGGTGGCTACACCTTC.

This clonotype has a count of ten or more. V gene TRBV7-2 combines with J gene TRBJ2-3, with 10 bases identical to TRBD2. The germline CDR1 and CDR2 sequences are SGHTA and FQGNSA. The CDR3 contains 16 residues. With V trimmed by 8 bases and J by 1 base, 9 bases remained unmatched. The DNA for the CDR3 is TGTGCCAGCCAGACGAGTGGACTAGCGGGCACAGATACGCAGTATTTT. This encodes CASQTSGLAGTDTQYF.

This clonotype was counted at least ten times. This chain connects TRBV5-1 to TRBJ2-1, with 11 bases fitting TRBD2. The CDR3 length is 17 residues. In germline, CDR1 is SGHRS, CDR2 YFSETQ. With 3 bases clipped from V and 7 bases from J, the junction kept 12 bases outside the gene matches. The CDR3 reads CASSSGRYSGRGNEQFF. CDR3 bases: TGCGCCAGCAGCTCCGGACGATATAGCGGGAGGGGGAATGAGCAGTTCTTC.

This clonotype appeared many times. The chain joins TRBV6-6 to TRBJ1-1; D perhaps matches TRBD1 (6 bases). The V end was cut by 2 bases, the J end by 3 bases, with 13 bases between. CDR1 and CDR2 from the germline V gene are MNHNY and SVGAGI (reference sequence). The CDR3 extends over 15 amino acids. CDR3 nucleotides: TGTGCCAGCAGTTACCCGGCAGGGGCTGACACTGAAGCTTTCTTT. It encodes CASSYPAGADTEAFF.

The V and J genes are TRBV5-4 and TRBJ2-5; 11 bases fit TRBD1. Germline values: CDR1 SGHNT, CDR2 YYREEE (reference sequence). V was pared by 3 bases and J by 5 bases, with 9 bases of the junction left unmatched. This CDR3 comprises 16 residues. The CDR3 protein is CASSWGGQGAGETQYF. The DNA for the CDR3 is TGTGCCAGCAGCTGGGGTGGACAGGGGGCAGGGGAGACCCAGTACTTC.

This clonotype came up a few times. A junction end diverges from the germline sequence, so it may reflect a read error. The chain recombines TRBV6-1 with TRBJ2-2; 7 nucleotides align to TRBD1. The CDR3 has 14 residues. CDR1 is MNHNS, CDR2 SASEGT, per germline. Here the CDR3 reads CTSSRGLDTGELFF. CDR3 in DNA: TGTACCAGCAGTAGGGGGCTGGACACCGGGGAGCTGTTTTTT.

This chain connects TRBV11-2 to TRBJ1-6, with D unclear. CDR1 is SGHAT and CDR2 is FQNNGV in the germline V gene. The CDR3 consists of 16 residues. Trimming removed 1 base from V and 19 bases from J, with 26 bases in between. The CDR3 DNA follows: TGTGCCAGCAGCTTAGGTGGGATAGCCTATAATTCACCCCCTCACTTT. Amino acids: CASSLGGIAYNSPPHF.

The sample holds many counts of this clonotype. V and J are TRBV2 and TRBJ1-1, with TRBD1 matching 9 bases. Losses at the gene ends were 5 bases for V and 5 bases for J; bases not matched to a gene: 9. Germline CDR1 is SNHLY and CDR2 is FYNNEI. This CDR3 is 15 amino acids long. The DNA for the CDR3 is TGTGCCAGCAGTAGATATGATGACAGGGGGACTGAAGCTTTCTTT. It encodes CASSRYDDRGTEAFF.

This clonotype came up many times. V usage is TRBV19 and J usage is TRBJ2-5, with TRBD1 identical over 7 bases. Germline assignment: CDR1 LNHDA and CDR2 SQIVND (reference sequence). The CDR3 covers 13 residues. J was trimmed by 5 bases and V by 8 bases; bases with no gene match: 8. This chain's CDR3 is CASGRQGSETQYF. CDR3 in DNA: TGTGCCAGTGGGCGACAGGGCTCGGAGACCCAGTACTTC.

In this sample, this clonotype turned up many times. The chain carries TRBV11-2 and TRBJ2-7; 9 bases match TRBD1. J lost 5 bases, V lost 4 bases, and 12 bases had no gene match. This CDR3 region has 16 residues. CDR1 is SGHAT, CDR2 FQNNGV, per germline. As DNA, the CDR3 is TGTGCCAGCAGCTCAGGGGACAGGGTGTATTCCCACGAGCAGTACTTC. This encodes CASSSGDRVYSHEQYF.

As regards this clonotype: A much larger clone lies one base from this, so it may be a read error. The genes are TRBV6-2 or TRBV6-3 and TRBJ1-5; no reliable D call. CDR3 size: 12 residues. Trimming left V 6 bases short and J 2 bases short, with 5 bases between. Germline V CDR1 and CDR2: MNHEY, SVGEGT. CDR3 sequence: CASRGGNQPQHF. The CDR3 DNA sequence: TGTGCCAGCAGGGGAGGCAATCAGCCCCAGCATTTT.

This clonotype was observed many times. DNA for the CDR3: TGTGCCAGCAGCGCATGGGGGGAAGACTTGGCCTATGATGGCTACACCTTC. It yields the protein CASSAWGEDLAYDGYTF. The chain couples TRBV2 to TRBJ1-2; possible D gene TRBD1, 5 bases. V was trimmed by 6 bases and J by 6 bases, leaving 26 bases between them. This CDR3 contains 17 residues. Germline V CDR1 and CDR2: SNHLY, FYNNEI.

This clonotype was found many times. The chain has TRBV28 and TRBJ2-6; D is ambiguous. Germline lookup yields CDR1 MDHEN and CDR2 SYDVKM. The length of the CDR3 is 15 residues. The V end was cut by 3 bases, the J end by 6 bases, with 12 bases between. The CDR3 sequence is CASSFPRPAANVLTF. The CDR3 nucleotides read TGTGCCAGCAGTTTTCCCCGTCCGGCGGCCAACGTCCTGACTTTC.

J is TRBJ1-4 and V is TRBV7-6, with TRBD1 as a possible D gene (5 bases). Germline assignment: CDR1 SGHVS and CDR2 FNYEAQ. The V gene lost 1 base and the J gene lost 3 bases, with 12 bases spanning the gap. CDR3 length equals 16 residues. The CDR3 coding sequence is TGTGCCAGCAGCTTAGGGGGGGGGAGCCCTAATGAAAAACTGTTTTTT. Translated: CASSLGGGSPNEKLFF.

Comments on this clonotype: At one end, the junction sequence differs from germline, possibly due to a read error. The CDR3 region is CATSRGGRTDTQYF. In DNA, the CDR3 is TGTGCCACCAGCAGAGGAGGCCGCACGGATACGCAGTATTTT. V is TRBV15 and J is TRBJ2-3; D not certain. Germline V gives CDR1 LNHNV, CDR2 YYDKDF (reference sequence). The CDR3 is 14 amino acids.